This TCR beta chain was sequenced for a study of blood T cell repertoires in COVID-19. Study information: Spain, Italy and the United States supplied samples that represented acute and convalescent COVID-19. T cells, B-cell-depleted T cells, or PBMCs supplied cDNA or gDNA.

Authors' methods: Amplifying reference gene primers gave estimates of nucleated cell counts. TCRdb keeps only in-frame clones here, not all; method: immunoSEQ multiplex PCR. From that table come the V and J calls and clone size; the DNA was used to work out D and trimming. In the table there are 140,000 to 150,000 clones, roughly 90% of which are singletons. Sequencing was carried out using peripheral blood. This receptor was taken from a woman aged 45-65 years with acute or convalescent COVID-19.

CDR3 sequence reads: CASRRTGTDTQYF. CDR3 sequence (DNA): TGTGCCAGCAGGCGGACAGGCACAGATACGCAGTATTTT. The chain recombines TRBV27 with TRBJ2-3; D may be TRBD1 (6 bases). Deletions cut 6 bases from V and 1 base from J, with 8 bases between. The CDR3 length is 13 residues. Germline-derived CDR1 and CDR2 are MNHEY and SMNVEV (reference sequence).